The 20 T cell receptor beta chains reported below all come from one sample, sequenced in a study of monozygotic twins with inflammatory bowel disease. Reanalyzing the 5' RACE reads, TCRdb keeps one entry per CDR3 protein, without DNA. The repertoire table contains a few hundred thousand distinct CDR3 sequences. The sample was blood. The receptors were sampled from a human donor with ulcerative colitis or Crohn's disease, or a healthy co-twin of an affected twin (not recorded which).

J is TRBJ2-1 and V is TRBV5-1. The V gene's germline CDR1 is SGHRS and CDR2 YFSETQ. The CDR3 has 15 amino acids. CDR3: CASRSIGSSYNKQFF. Based on the CDR3 plus reference TRBV5-1 and TRBJ2-1, the full variable domain is KAGVTQTPRYLIKTRGQQVTLSCSPISGHRSVSWYQQTPGQGLQFLFEYFSETQRNKGNFPGRFSGRQFSNSRSEMNVSTLELGDSALYLCASRSIGSSYNKQFFGPGTRLTVL.

By frequency, this clonotype registers medium-sized (0.01 to 0.1%). The chain combines TRBV11-2 with TRBJ2-1; TCRdb selects TRBD1, and the lack of DNA leaves this call unchecked. The CDR3 sequence is 15 residues long. From germline, CDR1 is SGHAT and CDR2 FQNNGV. CDR3 amino acids: CASSLEGQGNNEQFF.

CDR3 protein: CASSQDPPTGGSKNIQYF. The chain recombines TRBV4-3 with TRBJ2-4; TCRdb's assignment of TRBD1 cannot be checked, as there is no DNA. CDR1 is LGHNA and CDR2 is YSLEER in the germline V gene. The CDR3 runs to 18 residues.

This sequence joins TRBV30 and TRBJ1-2; with no DNA, the TCRdb D assignment of TRBD1 cannot be verified. From germline, CDR1 is GTSNPN and CDR2 SVGIG (reference sequence). The CDR3 covers 13 residues. CDR3 in amino acids: CAWTREFNYCYTF.

The gene calls are TRBV3-1 and TRBJ2-1. Germline CDR1 and CDR2: LGHDT and YNNKEL (reference sequence). The length of the CDR3 is 14 residues. CDR3 residues: CASSQVGDTNEQFF.

The J gene is TRBJ2-1, the V gene TRBV20-1; the D call from TCRdb, TRBD2, cannot be confirmed without DNA. The germline V gene encodes CDR1 DFQATT and CDR2 SNEGSKA (reference sequence). CDR3 length: 13 amino acids. The CDR3: CSAYTSGGGKQIF.

This rearrangement joins TRBV5-1 to TRBJ2-3; lacking DNA, the TRBD2 call made by TCRdb goes unchecked. The CDR3 covers 18 residues. Germline V gives CDR1 SGHRS, CDR2 YFSETQ. The CDR3 loop reads CASSFGLAGGRVTDTQYF.

The chain couples TRBV18 to TRBJ2-7. CDR1 KGHSH and CDR2 LQKENI come from the germline V gene. This CDR3 spans 13 amino acids. This CDR3 reads CASSPRDNPEQYF.

The chain joins TRBV7-2 to TRBJ1-4; TCRdb designates TRBD1, a call that cannot be tested without DNA. This CDR3 is built from 15 residues. The germline V gene encodes CDR1 SGHTA and CDR2 FQGNSA. CDR3 loop: CASSRTSTGHEKLFF. Full variable domain (outside the CDR3, taken from reference TRBV7-2 and TRBJ1-4): GAGVSQSPSNKVTEKGKDVELRCDPISGHTALYWYRQSLGQGLEFLIYFQGNSAPDKSGLPSDRFSAERTGGSVSTLTIQRTQQEDSAVYLCASSRTSTGHEKLFFGSGTQLSVL.

The chain couples TRBV19 to TRBJ2-7; TCRdb gives TRBD2 as the D gene, but with no DNA this cannot be confirmed. In germline, CDR1 is LNHDA, CDR2 SQIVND (reference sequence). The CDR3 loop spans 15 amino acids. The CDR3 reads CASQPGPSLTYEQYF. The entire variable domain, with the rest obtained from reference TRBV19 and TRBJ2-7, is as follows: DGGITQSPKYLFRKEGQNVTLSCEQNLNHDAMYWYRQDPGQGLRLIYYSQIVNDFQKGDIAEGYSVSREKKESFPLTVTSAQKNPTAFYLCASQPGPSLTYEQYFGPGTRLTVT.

The genes are TRBV5-1 and TRBJ2-5; no DNA is available, so the TRBD1 call from TCRdb remains unchecked. This CDR3 contains 15 residues. Per the germline V gene, CDR1 is SGHRS and CDR2 is YFSETQ. CDR3 sequence: CASSLGDRQQETQYF.

This chain connects TRBV20-1 to TRBJ2-5; the TCRdb call, TRBD2, lacks DNA for checking. The germline CDR1 and CDR2 sequences are DFQATT and SNEGSKA (reference sequence). This CDR3 has 14 amino acids. The CDR3 sequence: CSASGGNLQETQYF.

V is TRBV12-3 or TRBV12-4 and J is TRBJ2-3. CDR3 length equals 13 residues. The CDR3 reads CASTWIQGDTQYF.

The chain is built from TRBV14 and TRBJ2-7. The CDR3 totals 15 residues. The germline gives CDR1 SGHDN, CDR2 FVKESK. CDR3 region: CASSQVGWNTYEQYF.

This chain links TRBV7-9 with TRBJ2-7; TCRdb's D call, TRBD2, is unchecked because there is no DNA. Germline CDR1 is SEHNR and CDR2 is FQNEAQ (reference sequence). This CDR3 is 16 amino acids long. This chain's CDR3 is CASSLDVQRATYEQYF.

V gene TRBV7-9 combines with J gene TRBJ2-3; lacking DNA, the TRBD2 call made by TCRdb goes unchecked. Germline assignment: CDR1 SEHNR and CDR2 FQNEAQ (reference sequence). The CDR3 sequence is 15 residues long. CDR3: CASIRQRGGGDTQYF.

The chain employs TRBV4-3 and TRBJ2-5; the D gene TCRdb calls, TRBD1, cannot be checked with no DNA. The germline CDR1 and CDR2 sequences are LGHNA and YSLEER. This CDR3 is 16 amino acids long. The chain's CDR3 is CASSQDPTGGVETQYF.

V is TRBV29-1 and J is TRBJ2-7. Germline values: CDR1 SQVTM, CDR2 ANQGSEA. This CDR3 comprises 12 residues. The CDR3 here is CSVVAESYEQYF.

The CDR3 sequence is CASSLRQAATNEKLFF. The chain carries TRBV5-1 and TRBJ1-4; TCRdb designates TRBD1, a call that cannot be tested without DNA. Germline V gene data show CDR1 as SGHRS and CDR2 as YFSETQ. This CDR3 region has 16 residues.

The rearrangement uses TRBV10-3 and TRBJ1-2. CDR1 and CDR2 (germline): ENHRY, SYGVKD. The CDR3 is 15 residues long. The CDR3 spells CAISDGAQANYGYTF.